This T cell receptor beta chain was captured by sequencing in a study of cytomegalovirus exposure and HLA in healthy donors. Study outcomes and limitations: An analysis done earlier found most TCR beta V segments productive about 87% or about 30% of the time.

Primers included in the PCR were 60 Vbeta and 13 Jbeta primers. Using immunoSEQ multiplex PCR, the repertoire was profiled, and TCRdb retains in-frame clones only, with some absent. Altogether 150,000 to 200,000 clones are present, more than 75% being singletons, with the ten largest covering around 1.5%. This clone was detected ten times or more. Its antigen is as yet unknown. Trimming took 4 bases from V and 1 from J, leaving 13 bases between them. Germline V gene lookup returns CDR1 GTSNPN and CDR2 SVGIG (reference sequence). The CDR3 totals 14 residues. This receptor was identified in a woman in her late teens or twenties in good health and CMV-seronegative. The sequencing input was PBMCs. This chain links TRBV30 with TRBJ1-1; D is unresolved. For the CDR3, the DNA is TGTGCCTGGAAGACGGAACAGCCGAACACTGAAGCTTTCTTT. It translates to CAWKTEQPNTEAFF.